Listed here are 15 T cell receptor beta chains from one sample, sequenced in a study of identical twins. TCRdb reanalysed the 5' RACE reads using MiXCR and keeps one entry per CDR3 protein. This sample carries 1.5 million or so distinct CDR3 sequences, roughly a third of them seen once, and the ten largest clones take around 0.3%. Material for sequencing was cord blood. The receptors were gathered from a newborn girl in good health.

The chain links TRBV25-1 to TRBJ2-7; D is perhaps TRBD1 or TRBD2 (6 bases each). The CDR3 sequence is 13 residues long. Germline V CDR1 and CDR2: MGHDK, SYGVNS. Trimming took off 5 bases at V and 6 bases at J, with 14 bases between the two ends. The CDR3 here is CASSLRGGLEQYF. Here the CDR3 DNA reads TGTGCCAGCAGTCTTAGAGGGGGGCTCGAGCAGTACTTC.

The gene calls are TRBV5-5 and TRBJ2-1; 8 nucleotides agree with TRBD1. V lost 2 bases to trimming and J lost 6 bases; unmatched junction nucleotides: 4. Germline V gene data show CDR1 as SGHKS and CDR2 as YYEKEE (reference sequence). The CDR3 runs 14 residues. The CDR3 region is CASSFTDRGNEQFF. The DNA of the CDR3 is TGTGCCAGCAGCTTCACCGACAGGGGCAATGAGCAGTTCTTC.

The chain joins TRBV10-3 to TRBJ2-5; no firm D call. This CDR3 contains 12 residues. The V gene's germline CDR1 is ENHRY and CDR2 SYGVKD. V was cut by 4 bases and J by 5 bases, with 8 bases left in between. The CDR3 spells CAISAYEETQYF. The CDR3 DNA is TGTGCCATCAGTGCCTATGAGGAGACCCAGTACTTC.

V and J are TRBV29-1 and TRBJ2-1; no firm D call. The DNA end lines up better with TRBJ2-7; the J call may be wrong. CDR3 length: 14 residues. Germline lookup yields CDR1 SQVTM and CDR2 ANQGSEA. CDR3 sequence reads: CSVILRSSYNEQYF. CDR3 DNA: TGCAGCGTTATCTTGCGGAGCTCCTACAATGAGCAGTACTTC.

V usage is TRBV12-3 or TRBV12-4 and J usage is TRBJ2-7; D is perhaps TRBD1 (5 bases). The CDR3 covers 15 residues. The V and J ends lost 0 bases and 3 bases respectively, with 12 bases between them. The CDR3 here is CASSLARRGHYEQYF. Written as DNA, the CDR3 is TGTGCCAGCAGTTTAGCGCGAAGGGGTCACTACGAGCAGTACTTC.

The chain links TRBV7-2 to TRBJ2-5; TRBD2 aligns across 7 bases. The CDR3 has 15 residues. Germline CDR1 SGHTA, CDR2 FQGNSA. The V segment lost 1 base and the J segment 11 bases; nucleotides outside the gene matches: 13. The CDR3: CASSLVYRTRGEQYF. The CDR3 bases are TGTGCCAGCAGCTTAGTCTATCGGACTAGAGGTGAGCAGTACTTC.

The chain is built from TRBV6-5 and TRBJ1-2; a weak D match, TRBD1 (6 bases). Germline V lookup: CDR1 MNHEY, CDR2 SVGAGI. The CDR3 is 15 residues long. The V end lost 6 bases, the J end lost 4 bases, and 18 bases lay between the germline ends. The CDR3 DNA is TGTGCCAGCAGCCGATACAGGGTGGCGGGCTATGGCTACACCTTC. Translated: CASSRYRVAGYGYTF.

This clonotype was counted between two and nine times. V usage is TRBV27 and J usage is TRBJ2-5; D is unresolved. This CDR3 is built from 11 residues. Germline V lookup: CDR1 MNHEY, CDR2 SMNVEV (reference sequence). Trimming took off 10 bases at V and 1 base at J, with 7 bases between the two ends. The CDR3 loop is CATRTQETQYF. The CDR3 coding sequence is TGTGCCACCAGGACCCAAGAGACCCAGTACTTC.

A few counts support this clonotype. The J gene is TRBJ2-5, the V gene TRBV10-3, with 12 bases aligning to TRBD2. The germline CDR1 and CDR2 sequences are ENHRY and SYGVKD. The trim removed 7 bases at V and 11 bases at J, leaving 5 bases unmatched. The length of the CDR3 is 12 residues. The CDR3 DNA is TGTGCCATCAAGACTAGCGGGAGCGGGCAGTACTTC. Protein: CAIKTSGSGQYF.

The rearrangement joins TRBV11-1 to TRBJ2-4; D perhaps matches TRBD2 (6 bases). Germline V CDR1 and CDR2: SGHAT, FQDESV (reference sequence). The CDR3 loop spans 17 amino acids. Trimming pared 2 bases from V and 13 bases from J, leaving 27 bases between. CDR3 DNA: TGTGCCAGCAGCTTATGGGGACGGGAGAGGACCACTAATGAGCAGTACTTC. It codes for CASSLWGRERTTNEQYF.

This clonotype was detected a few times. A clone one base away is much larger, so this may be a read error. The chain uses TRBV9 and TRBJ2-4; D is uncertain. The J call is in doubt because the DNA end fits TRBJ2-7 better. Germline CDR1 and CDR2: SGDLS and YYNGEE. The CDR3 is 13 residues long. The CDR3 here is CASSVDNSCEQYF. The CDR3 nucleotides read TGTGCCAGCAGCGTAGACAACTCCTGCGAGCAGTACTTC.

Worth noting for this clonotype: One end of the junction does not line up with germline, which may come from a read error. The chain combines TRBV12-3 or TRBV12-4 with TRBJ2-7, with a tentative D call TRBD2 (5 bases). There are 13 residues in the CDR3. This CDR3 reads CSSRTPTRDEQYF. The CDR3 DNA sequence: TGTTCCAGCAGAACCCCTACTAGGGACGAGCAGTACTTC.

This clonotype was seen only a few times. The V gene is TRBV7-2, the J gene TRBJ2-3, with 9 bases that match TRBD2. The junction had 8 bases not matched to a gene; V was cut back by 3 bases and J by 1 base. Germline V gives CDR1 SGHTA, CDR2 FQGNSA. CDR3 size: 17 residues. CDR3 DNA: TGTGCCAGCAGCTTTTCCCAGGGACTAGCCGGCACAGATACGCAGTATTTT. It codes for CASSFSQGLAGTDTQYF. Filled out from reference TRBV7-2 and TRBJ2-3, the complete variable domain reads GAGVSQSPSNKVTEKGKDVELRCDPISGHTALYWYRQSLGQGLEFLIYFQGNSAPDKSGLPSDRFSAERTGGSVSTLTIQRTQQEDSAVYLCASSFSQGLAGTDTQYFGPGTRLTVL.

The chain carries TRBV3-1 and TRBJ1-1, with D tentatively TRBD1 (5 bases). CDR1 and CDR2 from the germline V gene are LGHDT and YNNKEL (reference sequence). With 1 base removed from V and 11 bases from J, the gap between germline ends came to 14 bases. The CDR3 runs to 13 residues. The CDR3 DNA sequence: TGTGCCAGCAGCCAAGCGGTTTCGGGGGGGGCTTTCTTT. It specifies CASSQAVSGGAFF.

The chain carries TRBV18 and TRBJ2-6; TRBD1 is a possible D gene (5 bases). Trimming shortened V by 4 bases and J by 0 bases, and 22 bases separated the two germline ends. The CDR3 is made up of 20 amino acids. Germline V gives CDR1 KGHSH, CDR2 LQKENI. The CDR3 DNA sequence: TGTGCCAGCTCACGGATCGTAATGTCCAGGGTGGACTCTGGGGCCAACGTCCTGACTTTC. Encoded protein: CASSRIVMSRVDSGANVLTF.